These 17 T cell receptor beta chains were all obtained from the same sample, sequenced in a study of T-cell memory formation after mild COVID-19 (dated by TCRdb to the early 2020s). Library preparation employed 5' RACE. The reads were generated on an Illumina NovaSeq 6000. TCRdb cleaned the public reads at Q25 with fastp, built clones with MiXCR and kept in-frame beta chains. Identical CDR3 proteins give one entry, which carries the most common genes and DNA. The sample yields around 80,000 distinct CDR3 sequences; approximately 15% were counted once. The top ten constitute around 31% of the sample. The sequenced material came from PBMCs or a T cell subset sorted from them (not recorded which). These receptors all come from an adult woman who had mild COVID-19 (a few samples of this study predate the infection). The sample titles of this study are shuffled in the database, so cell type and time point are left out; the donor was told from shared clones.

Only a few counts were recorded for this clonotype. The V gene is TRBV29-1, the J gene TRBJ2-7, with D possibly called TRBD1 or TRBD2 (5 bases each). Trimming cost V 1 base and J 5 bases, with 15 bases left between them. Germline values: CDR1 SQVTM, CDR2 ANQGSEA. The length of the CDR3 is 14 residues. This CDR3 is CSVEGYGALHEQYF. DNA of the CDR3: TGCAGCGTTGAAGGCTACGGGGCTCTCCACGAGCAGTACTTC.

As DNA, the CDR3 is TGTGCCAGCAGCTTAGGAGGCGGGATGTTAGGAGAGACCCAGTACTTC. Its protein product is CASSLGGGMLGETQYF. The rearrangement links TRBV7-2 to TRBJ2-5; weak D call: TRBD2 (6 bases). Germline CDR1 SGHTA, CDR2 FQGNSA. This CDR3 spans 16 amino acids. Trimming left V 1 base short and J 4 bases short, with 16 bases between.

This clonotype was counted a few times. The chain carries TRBV20-1 and TRBJ2-1, with D possibly being TRBD2 (5 bases). The CDR3 runs to 16 residues. Trimming shortened V by 2 bases and J by 0 bases, and 14 bases separated the two germline ends. Germline values: CDR1 DFQATT, CDR2 SNEGSKA (reference sequence). The CDR3 nucleotides read TGCAGTGCTAGATCATTGACTGGGAGCTCCTACAATGAGCAGTTCTTC. This encodes CSARSLTGSSYNEQFF.

This clonotype was picked up a small number of times. The gene calls are TRBV19 and TRBJ2-1; D uncertain. CDR1 LNHDA and CDR2 SQIVND come from the germline V gene (reference sequence). Trimming took 3 bases from V and 4 from J, leaving 4 bases between them. The CDR3 covers 12 residues. DNA of the CDR3: TGTGCCAGTAGTATTGGGTACAATGAGCAGTTCTTC. Translating it yields CASSIGYNEQFF.

This clonotype has only a few counts. The chain recombines TRBV6-5 with TRBJ2-4, with D perhaps TRBD2 (7 bases). CDR1 and CDR2 from the germline V gene are MNHEY and SVGAGI. V lost 0 bases and J lost 9, with 12 bases in between. The CDR3 spans 14 residues. The CDR3 protein is CASSYSGGEGIQYF. The CDR3 DNA is TGTGCCAGCAGTTACTCAGGGGGGGAGGGCATTCAGTACTTC.

This chain connects TRBV5-1 to TRBJ2-3; 7 bases align to TRBD2. Germline V lookup: CDR1 SGHRS, CDR2 YFSETQ. J lost 2 bases, V lost 2 bases, and 8 bases had no gene match. There are 16 residues in the CDR3. CDR3 bases: TGCGCCAGCAGCTTCGGATCTAGCGGACTCACAGATACGCAGTATTTT. It translates to CASSFGSSGLTDTQYF.

Ten or more counts support this clonotype. V and J are TRBV25-1 and TRBJ2-3; D might be TRBD1 or TRBD2, each matching 5 bases. The CDR3 length is 15 residues. The V gene's germline CDR1 is MGHDK and CDR2 SYGVNS. V lost 7 bases and J 3 bases, leaving 17 bases between the germline ends. The CDR3 sequence is CASTRGRGETDTQYF. CDR3 nucleotides: TGTGCCAGCACTCGAGGGAGAGGGGAGACAGATACGCAGTATTTT.

This clonotype was recorded a few times. This chain uses TRBV4-1 with TRBJ2-7; D is unclear. This CDR3 spans 14 amino acids. Germline V lookup: CDR1 MGHRA, CDR2 YSYEKL. Trimming left V 1 base short and J 5 bases short, with 12 bases between. DNA of the CDR3: TGCGCCAGCAGCCAAGCTCTTCTTTCCAACGAGCAGTACTTC. Translation: CASSQALLSNEQYF.

This clonotype has only a few counts. The chain carries TRBV6-1 and TRBJ2-3; D is possibly TRBD2 (5 bases). This CDR3 region has 16 residues. The V end lost 6 bases, the J end lost 2 bases, and 18 bases lay between the germline ends. The germline CDR1 and CDR2 sequences are MNHNS and SASEGT. The CDR3 sequence: CASREASRGYTDTQYF. In DNA form, the CDR3 reads TGTGCCAGCAGGGAGGCCTCGAGAGGATACACAGATACGCAGTATTTT.

This chain links TRBV20-1 with TRBJ2-7, with a tentative D call TRBD1 (6 bases). CDR1 is DFQATT and CDR2 is SNEGSKA in the germline V gene (reference sequence). This CDR3 is 14 amino acids long. Between the trimmed V and J ends, which lost 1 base and 3 bases, there was a span of 13 bases. CDR3 sequence (DNA): TGCAGTGCTAGAGGCCCGGGACAACACTACGAGCAGTACTTC. It is translated as CSARGPGQHYEQYF.

This clonotype was seen more than once but under ten times. V usage is TRBV5-5 and J usage is TRBJ2-7; D remains unclear. From germline, CDR1 is SGHKS and CDR2 YYEKEE (reference sequence). This CDR3 is built from 13 residues. The germline V and J ends were trimmed by 3 bases and 7 bases, with 14 bases remaining between them. The CDR3 DNA sequence: TGTGCCAGCAGCTGGACCGATAGTTTAGAGCAGTACTTC. Encoded protein: CASSWTDSLEQYF.

This clonotype was detected a few times. The rearrangement joins TRBV4-2 to TRBJ2-7, with a weak D call TRBD2 (5 bases). Germline CDR1 is LGHNA and CDR2 is YNFKEQ. Trimming removed 1 base at V and 3 bases at J, with 13 bases between. This CDR3 region has 15 residues. The CDR3 loop reads CASSQGSSGLYEQYF. In nucleotides, the CDR3 is TGTGCCAGCAGCCAAGGGTCCAGCGGACTCTACGAGCAGTACTTC.

In DNA, the CDR3 is TGTGCCAGCATCCCCCGGGACAGGGGCATCGGGGCTTTCTTT. This codes for CASIPRDRGIGAFF. The chain recombines TRBV12-3 or TRBV12-4 with TRBJ1-1, with TRBD1 matching over 10 bases. The CDR3 has 14 amino acids. V gave up 7 bases and J gave up 11 bases; unmatched junction bases: 13.

The CDR3 region has the DNA TGTGCCAGCAGCCCCCTACAGGGATCAGATACGCAGTATTTT. Translated, it gives CASSPLQGSDTQYF. The rearrangement joins TRBV7-3 to TRBJ2-3; maybe TRBD1 (6 bases). The CDR3 is 14 residues long. V gave up 5 bases and J gave up 4 bases, with 13 bases separating them. The V gene's germline CDR1 is SGHTA and CDR2 FQGTGA.

This clonotype has more than one count but fewer than ten. CDR3 sequence reads: CASSYPQGARSYNEQFF. The CDR3 DNA reads as TGCGCCAGCAGCTACCCCCAGGGGGCCCGCTCCTACAATGAGCAGTTCTTC. The chain couples TRBV4-1 to TRBJ2-1; 8 bases match TRBD1. Germline loops: CDR1 MGHRA, CDR2 YSYEKL. This CDR3 contains 17 residues. The junction had 9 bases not matched to a gene; V was cut back by 5 bases and J by 0 bases.

The chain carries TRBV9 and TRBJ2-7; TRBD2 matches at 8 bases. Germline CDR1 and CDR2: SGDLS and YYNGEE. The CDR3 covers 15 residues. V lost 3 bases to trimming and J lost 2 bases; unmatched junction nucleotides: 7. The CDR3 loop reads CASSDASGPAYEQYF. In DNA form, the CDR3 reads TGTGCCAGCAGCGACGCTAGCGGGCCCGCCTACGAGCAGTACTTC.

This clonotype showed up just a few times. The V and J genes are TRBV7-3 and TRBJ2-1, with 9 bases identical to TRBD2. The CDR3 consists of 14 residues. With V trimmed by 6 bases and J by 2 bases, 2 bases remained unmatched. Germline CDR1 reads SGHTA; CDR2 reads FQGTGA. The CDR3 protein is CASSSGGTYNEQFF. DNA of the CDR3: TGTGCCAGCAGTAGCGGGGGAACCTACAATGAGCAGTTCTTC.